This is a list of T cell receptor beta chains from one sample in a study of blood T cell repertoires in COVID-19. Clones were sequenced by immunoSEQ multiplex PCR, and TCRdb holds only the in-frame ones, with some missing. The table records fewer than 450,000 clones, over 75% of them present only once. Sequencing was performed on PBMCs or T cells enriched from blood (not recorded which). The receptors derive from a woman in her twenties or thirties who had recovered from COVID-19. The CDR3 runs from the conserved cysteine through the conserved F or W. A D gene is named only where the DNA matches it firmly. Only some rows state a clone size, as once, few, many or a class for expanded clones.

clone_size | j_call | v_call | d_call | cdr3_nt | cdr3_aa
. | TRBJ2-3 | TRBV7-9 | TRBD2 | TGTGCCAGCAGCCTAGCTAGCGGGGGGGCAGATACGCAGTATTTT | CASSLASGGADTQYF
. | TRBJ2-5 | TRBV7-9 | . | TGTGCCAGCAGCCCACCCGACAGATTCCAAGAGACCCAGTACTTC | CASSPPDRFQETQYF
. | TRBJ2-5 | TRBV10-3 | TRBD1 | TGTGCCATCAGGACGGACAGGGGGGAAGAGACCCAGTACTTC | CAIRTDRGEETQYF
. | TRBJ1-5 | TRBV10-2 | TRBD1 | TGCGCCAGCAGTGAGTATCCGGGACAGGGGGCAGGCAATCAGCCCCAGCATTTT | CASSEYPGQGAGNQPQHF
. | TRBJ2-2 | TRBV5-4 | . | TGTGCCAGCAGCTTCCCCGGGGGGAACACCGGGGAGCTGTTTTTT | CASSFPGGNTGELFF
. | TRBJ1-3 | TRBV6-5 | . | TGTGCGAGCCGGGAATACTCTGGAAACACCATATATTTT | CASREYSGNTIYF
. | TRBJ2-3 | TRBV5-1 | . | TGCGCCAGTTACAGAGACGCCACAGATACGCAGTATTTT | CASYRDATDTQYF
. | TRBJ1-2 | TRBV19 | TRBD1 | TGTGCCAGTAGTATCGTACAGGGGATTTATGGCTACACCTTC | CASSIVQGIYGYTF
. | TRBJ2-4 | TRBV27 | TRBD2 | TGTGCCAGCAGTATTGGGGGGGACAAAAACATTCAGTACTTC | CASSIGGDKNIQYF
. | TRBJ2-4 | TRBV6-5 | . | TGTGCCAGCAGCCATGAAAACATTCAGTACTTC | CASSHENIQYF
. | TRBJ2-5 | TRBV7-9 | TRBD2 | TGTGCCAGCAGCGCGGGGGGACGGGGGGAGACCCAGTACTTC | CASSAGGRGETQYF
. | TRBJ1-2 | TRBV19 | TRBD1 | TGTGCCAGTAGTACCAGGACAGGGATGTTGAAGAAAAACTATGGCTACACCTTC | CASSTRTGMLKKNYGYTF
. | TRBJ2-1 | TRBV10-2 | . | TGCGCCACCCAATTTGGGGGGAACTACAATGAGCAGTTCTTC | CATQFGGNYNEQFF
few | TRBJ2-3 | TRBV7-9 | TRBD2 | TGTGCCAGCAGCCACTATAGCGGGGGGGCCGTAACAGATACGCAGTATTTT | CASSHYSGGAVTDTQYF
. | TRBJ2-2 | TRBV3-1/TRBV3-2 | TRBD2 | TGTGCCAGCAGCCAATTTCCGGGGGGGCCGGCGTCCGGGGAGCTGTTTTTT | CASSQFPGGPASGELFF
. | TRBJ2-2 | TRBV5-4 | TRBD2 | TGTGCCAGCAGCTTGAGGGTACTAGCGACTAACACCGGGGAGCTGTTTTTT | CASSLRVLATNTGELFF
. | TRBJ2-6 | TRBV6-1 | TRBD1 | TGTGCCAGCAGTGCATCCGGGACAGGGGCCTCTGGGGCCAACGTCCTGACTTTC | CASSASGTGASGANVLTF
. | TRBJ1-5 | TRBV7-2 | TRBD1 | TGTGCCAGCAGCCCACTGCCGGGACAGTTTCTTTATAGCAATCAGCCCCAGCATTTT | CASSPLPGQFLYSNQPQHF
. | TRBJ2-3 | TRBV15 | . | TGTGCCACCAGCACGGCTACGAGACTTTCTGATACGCAGTATTTT | CATSTATRLSDTQYF
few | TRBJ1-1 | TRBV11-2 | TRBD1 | TGTGCCAGCAGCTCGGACAGGGGCCCCTTAGTTTTCTTT | CASSSDRGPLVFF
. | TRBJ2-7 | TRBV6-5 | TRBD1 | TGTGCCAGCAGTCGGGACAGGTGGTTGGACTTC | CASSRDRWLDF
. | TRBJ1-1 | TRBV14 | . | TGTGCCAGCAGCTTAACAGGGAGAGCTGAAGCTTTCTTT | CASSLTGRAEAFF
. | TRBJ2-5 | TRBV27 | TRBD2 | TGTGCCAGCAGTTCCGTCCGTGGGCGGGGGGGCATGGAAGAGACCCAGTACTTC | CASSSVRGRGGMEETQYF
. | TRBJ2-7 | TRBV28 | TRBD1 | TGTGCCAGCAGCCCATCCGGGACAGGGCCCTACGAGCAGTACTTC | CASSPSGTGPYEQYF
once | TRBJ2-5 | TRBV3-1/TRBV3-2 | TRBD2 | TGTGCCAGCAGCCTAGGGGAGGGGGAGACCCAGTACTTC | CASSLGEGETQYF
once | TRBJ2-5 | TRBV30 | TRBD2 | TGTGCCTCGAGTGGGGGGGAACCCCAAGAGACCCAGTACTTC | CASSGGEPQETQYF
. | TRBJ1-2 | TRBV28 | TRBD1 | TGTGCCAGCAGACCAATTTCGGCAGGGGGCGGAAACTATGGCTACACCTTC | CASRPISAGGGNYGYTF
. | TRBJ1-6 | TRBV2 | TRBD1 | TGTGCCAGCAGTGAGGAGGGGGCGTATTCACCCCTCCACTTT | CASSEEGAYSPLHF
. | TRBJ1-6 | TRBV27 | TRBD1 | TGTGCCAGCAGTTTATCGGGGGACAGGGGGACGGGCCTCCACTTT | CASSLSGDRGTGLHF
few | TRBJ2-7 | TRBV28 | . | TGTGCCAGCACCAAGGGTGACAGGCCCTCCTACGAGCAGTACTTC | CASTKGDRPSYEQYF
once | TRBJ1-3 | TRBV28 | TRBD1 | TGTGCCAGCAGCCAGACTAAACGAGGGGGCGGCGGAAACACCATATATTTT | CASSQTKRGGGGNTIYF
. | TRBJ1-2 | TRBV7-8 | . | TGTGCCAGCAGCTTAGAACGGAGAGCTAACTATGGCTACACCTTC | CASSLERRANYGYTF
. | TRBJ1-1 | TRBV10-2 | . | TGCGCCAGCAGGGTTACATCAGGGTTCATGAACACTGAAGCTTTCTTT | CASRVTSGFMNTEAFF
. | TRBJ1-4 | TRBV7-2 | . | TGTGCCAGCAGCTTAGGGGGGCAGGGAAGTGAAAAACTGTTTTTT | CASSLGGQGSEKLFF
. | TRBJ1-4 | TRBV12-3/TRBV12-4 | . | TGTGCCAGCAGTGTACATGGCCCTGAAAAACTGTTTTTT | CASSVHGPEKLFF
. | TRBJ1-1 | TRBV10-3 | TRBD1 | TGTGCCATCAGAAAGGGACAGGGGAACACTGAAGCTTTCTTT | CAIRKGQGNTEAFF
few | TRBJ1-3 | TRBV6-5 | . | TGTGCCAGCAGTTACCCCGGACAGGGAAACACCATATATTTT | CASSYPGQGNTIYF
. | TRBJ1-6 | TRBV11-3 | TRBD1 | TGTGCCAGCAGCCAATACGACAGGGATCCCTATAATTCACCCCTCCACTTT | CASSQYDRDPYNSPLHF
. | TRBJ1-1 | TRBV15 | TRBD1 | TGTGCCACCAGCGCGCTACAGGGGGCCCAAACTGAAGCTTTCTTT | CATSALQGAQTEAFF
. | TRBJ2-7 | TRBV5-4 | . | TGTGCCAGCAGCTCCGGGTCCCGGTCCGAGCAGTACTTC | CASSSGSRSEQYF
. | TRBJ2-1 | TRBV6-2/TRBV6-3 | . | TGTGCCAGCAGTTACTCGAGCGACGAGGATGAGCAGTTCTTC | CASSYSSDEDEQFF
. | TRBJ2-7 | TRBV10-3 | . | TGTGCCATCAGTGACAGGGTGGGTCTCGAGCAGTACTTC | CAISDRVGLEQYF
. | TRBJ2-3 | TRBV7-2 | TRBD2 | TGTGCCAGCAGCGAGACTAGCGGAGCTAGCACAGATACGCAGTATTTT | CASSETSGASTDTQYF
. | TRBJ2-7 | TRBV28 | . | TGTGCCAGCAGTTTATTCGGCCAGGGGGGCTACGAGCAGTACTTC | CASSLFGQGGYEQYF
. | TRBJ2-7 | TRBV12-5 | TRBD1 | TGTGCTAGTGGTACCCGCGGCGGGGACAGGGAGGCGGTGCAGTACTTC | CASGTRGGDREAVQYF
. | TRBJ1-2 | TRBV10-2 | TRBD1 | TGCGCCAGCAGTGAGTCGAGAGCAGGGGGGAGCTATGGCTACACCTTC | CASSESRAGGSYGYTF
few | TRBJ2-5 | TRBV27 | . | TGTGCCAGCAGTTCTCACGACGTCCCGGGAACCCAGTACTTC | CASSSHDVPGTQYF
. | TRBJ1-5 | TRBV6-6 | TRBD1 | TGTGCCAGCAGTGGGACAGGGGATCAGCCCCAGCATTTT | CASSGTGDQPQHF
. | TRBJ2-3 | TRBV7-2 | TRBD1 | TGTGCCAGCAGCTTAGTCGGGACAGGGGATGCCACAGATACGCAGTATTTT | CASSLVGTGDATDTQYF
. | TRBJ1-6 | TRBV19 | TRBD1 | TGTGCCAGTAGTGAAAGCCCCGGGACAGGGGGCCGGTCACCCCTCCACTTT | CASSESPGTGGRSPLHF
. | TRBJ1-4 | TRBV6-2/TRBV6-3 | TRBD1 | TGTGCCAGCAGTTACTCTACAGGGGCAAATGAAAAACTGTTTTTT | CASSYSTGANEKLFF
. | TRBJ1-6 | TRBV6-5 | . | TGTGCCGGAGCAAGGACAGACAGCAATTCACCCCTCCACTTT | CAGARTDSNSPLHF
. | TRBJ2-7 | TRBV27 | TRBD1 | TGTGCCAGCAGTCTAAACACAGGGGCCTACGAGCAGTACTTC | CASSLNTGAYEQYF